The 27 T cell receptor beta chains presented below share a single source sample, sequenced in a study of response to subunit inactivated influenza vaccine. MiXCR was run by TCRdb on the RT-PCR reads, yielding one entry per CDR3 protein. The data contain approximately 490,000 distinct CDR3 sequences, 7.2% of them seen just once; the ten biggest clones take up roughly 14%. Here the sequenced sample was PBMCs from blood, taken about 24 months after vaccination. These receptors were collected from a man between 50 and 69 years old who received an inactivated influenza vaccine.

This clonotype has ten or more counts. The chain has TRBV11-3 and TRBJ2-2, with D hard to call. The V end lost 4 bases, the J end lost 4 bases, and 4 bases lay between the germline ends. The germline gives CDR1 SGHNT, CDR2 YENEEA. CDR3 length equals 12 residues. In DNA form, the CDR3 reads TGTGCCAGCAGCTCGATCACCGGGGAGCTGTTTTTT. Its translation: CASSSITGELFF.

The chain joins TRBV7-2 to TRBJ2-5; TRBD1 agrees at 9 bases. V gave up 5 bases and J gave up 5 bases; unmatched junction bases: 9. Germline loops: CDR1 SGHTA, CDR2 FQGNSA. The CDR3 runs 15 residues. The CDR3 reads CASSKQGALRETQYF. The CDR3 region has the DNA TGTGCCAGCAGCAAACAGGGGGCGCTCCGGGAGACCCAGTACTTC.

The chain uses TRBV9 and TRBJ1-2; no clear D. This CDR3 contains 13 residues. CDR1 is SGDLS, CDR2 YYNGEE, per germline. Between the trimmed V and J ends, which lost 2 bases and 4 bases, there was a span of 9 bases. The CDR3 here is CASSVRSSYGYTF. CDR3 DNA sequence: TGTGCCAGCAGCGTTCGATCTAGCTATGGCTACACCTTC. Drawing the rest from reference TRBV9 and TRBJ1-2, the complete variable domain is DSGVTQTPKHLITATGQRVTLRCSPRSGDLSVYWYQQSLDQGLQFLIQYYNGEERAKGNILERFSAQQFPDLHSELNLSSLELGDSALYFCASSVRSSYGYTFGSGTRLTVV.

The chain combines TRBV5-1 with TRBJ2-7, with D perhaps matching TRBD1 or TRBD2 (5 bases each). The germline V gene encodes CDR1 SGHRS and CDR2 YFSETQ. The CDR3 covers 15 residues. V gave up 4 bases and J gave up 3 bases, with 17 bases separating them. CDR3 sequence reads: CASSAGTAAVYEQYF. As DNA, the CDR3 is TGCGCCAGCAGCGCCGGGACCGCAGCGGTCTACGAGCAGTACTTC. The complete variable domain, with remaining parts taken from reference TRBV5-1 and TRBJ2-7, reads KAGVTQTPRYLIKTRGQQVTLSCSPISGHRSVSWYQQTPGQGLQFLFEYFSETQRNKGNFPGRFSGRQFSNSRSEMNVSTLELGDSALYLCASSAGTAAVYEQYFGPGTRLTVT.

This clonotype was recorded many times. V and J are TRBV29-1 and TRBJ2-3; unclear D gene. V lost 6 bases, J lost 0 bases, and 7 bases lay in between. Per the germline V gene, CDR1 is SQVTM and CDR2 is ANQGSEA. This CDR3 comprises 12 residues. In nucleotides, the CDR3 is TGCAGCGTGGCAGAGAGCACAGATACGCAGTATTTT. Encoded protein: CSVAESTDTQYF.

This clonotype was seen ten or more times. The rearrangement links TRBV12-3 or TRBV12-4 to TRBJ1-4; 9 nucleotides agree with TRBD1. Losses at the gene ends were 4 bases for V and 7 bases for J; bases not matched to a gene: 16. CDR3 length equals 18 residues. This chain's CDR3 is CASSSGQGLLQGVEKLFF. Here the CDR3 DNA reads TGTGCCAGCAGTTCCGGACAGGGGCTCCTTCAGGGGGTTGAAAAACTGTTTTTT.

This clonotype was detected a few times. V is TRBV2 and J is TRBJ2-2; 8 bases align to TRBD1. Per germline, CDR1 SNHLY and CDR2 FYNNEI. V dropped 2 bases and J dropped 4; count of bases not matched to a gene: 3. The CDR3 sequence is 15 residues long. The CDR3 reads CASSEQGARTGELFF. The CDR3 DNA sequence: TGTGCCAGCAGTGAACAGGGGGCGCGCACCGGGGAGCTGTTTTTT. Looking up the rest from reference TRBV2 and TRBJ2-2 gives the full variable domain: EPEVTQTPSHQVTQMGQEVILRCVPISNHLYFYWYRQILGQKVEFLVSFYNNEISEKSEIFDDQFSVERPDGSNFTLKIRSTKLEDSAMYFCASSEQGARTGELFFGEGSRLTVL.

This clonotype was seen only a few times. The chain combines TRBV29-1 with TRBJ2-1; 11 bases fit TRBD1. The V gene's germline CDR1 is SQVTM and CDR2 ANQGSEA. The CDR3 totals 17 residues. J was trimmed by 4 bases and V by 4 bases; bases with no gene match: 12. The CDR3 DNA is TGCAGCGTTGTAGGACAGGGGGCTTTATCTAATTACAATGAGCAGTTCTTC. It encodes CSVVGQGALSNYNEQFF.

This clonotype has only a few counts. V and J are TRBV20-1 and TRBJ2-7, with 12 bases matching TRBD2. Germline lookup yields CDR1 DFQATT and CDR2 SNEGSKA (reference sequence). Trimming cost V 6 bases and J 3 bases; bases outside gene matches: 6. CDR3 length: 14 residues. The CDR3 DNA is TGCAGTGCCCCTAGCGGGAGGGCCGTCTACGAGCAGTACTTC. This encodes CSAPSGRAVYEQYF.

The V call is TRBV11-2, the J call TRBJ2-5; D remains ambiguous. This CDR3 contains 14 residues. Germline values: CDR1 SGHAT, CDR2 FQNNGV. Trimming left V 5 bases short and J 5 bases short, with 15 bases between. CDR3 sequence (DNA): TGTGCCAGCAGCGGTCTAGACCTGAGGGAGACCCAGTACTTC. Protein product: CASSGLDLRETQYF.

This clonotype was counted at least ten times. The chain employs TRBV20-1 and TRBJ2-1; 9 nucleotides align to TRBD2. The CDR3 spans 15 residues. With 6 bases clipped from V and 5 bases from J, the junction kept 11 bases outside the gene matches. Germline loops: CDR1 DFQATT, CDR2 SNEGSKA (reference sequence). In DNA, the CDR3 is TGCAGTGCGTCCGCAGCGGGGGGAATCGACAATGAGCAGTTCTTC. It codes for CSASAAGGIDNEQFF.

This clonotype was found many times. The chain recombines TRBV4-1 with TRBJ2-1, with D hard to call. The CDR3 is 16 amino acids. V lost 0 bases and J lost 2, with 11 bases in between. Germline CDR1 and CDR2: MGHRA and YSYEKL. CDR3 loop: CASSQDEIRAYNEQFF. CDR3 DNA: TGCGCCAGCAGCCAAGATGAGATTAGGGCCTACAATGAGCAGTTCTTC.

Only a few counts were recorded for this clonotype. The V gene is TRBV6-8, the J gene TRBJ1-5, with TRBD1 as a possible D gene (5 bases). In germline, CDR1 is MNHGY, CDR2 SAAAGT. The V and J ends lost 2 bases and 7 bases respectively, with 27 bases between them. CDR3 size: 19 residues. CDR3 nucleotide sequence: TGTGCCAGCAGTTACCCCGGTATGCCCGACGGGGCCGGAAAGCAGCCCCAGCATTTT. Amino acid sequence: CASSYPGMPDGAGKQPQHF.

At least ten counts were recorded for this clonotype. V usage is TRBV3-1 and J usage is TRBJ1-1; the match to TRBD1 covers 9 bases. Germline CDR1 LGHDT, CDR2 YNNKEL (reference sequence). J was trimmed by 0 bases and V by 4 bases; bases with no gene match: 3. This CDR3 is built from 15 residues. The CDR3 DNA sequence: TGTGCCAGCAGCCCAACAGGGGGCATGAACACTGAAGCTTTCTTT. This encodes CASSPTGGMNTEAFF.

This chain connects TRBV11-2 to TRBJ2-3; D may be TRBD2 (7 bases). V gave up 0 bases and J gave up 4 bases, with 14 bases separating them. Germline loops: CDR1 SGHAT, CDR2 FQNNGV. This CDR3 has 16 amino acids. Here the CDR3 reads CASSLDWGGEADTQYF. The CDR3 DNA sequence: TGTGCCAGCAGCTTAGATTGGGGGGGCGAGGCAGATACGCAGTATTTT.

V usage is TRBV6-1 and J usage is TRBJ2-7, with unresolved D. Between the trimmed V and J ends, which lost 6 bases and 1 base, there was a span of 16 bases. CDR3 length equals 15 residues. The germline V gene encodes CDR1 MNHNS and CDR2 SASEGT. The CDR3 reads CASSPWTAFSYEQYF. The CDR3 nucleotides read TGTGCCAGCAGCCCCTGGACCGCTTTTTCCTACGAGCAGTACTTC.

V and J are TRBV12-3 or TRBV12-4 and TRBJ2-2; tentative D call: TRBD1 (6 bases). CDR3 length equals 15 residues. Between the trimmed V and J ends, which lost 4 bases and 3 bases, there was a span of 12 bases. This CDR3 is CASSWTGQYTGELFF. The DNA for the CDR3 is TGTGCCAGCAGTTGGACGGGACAATACACCGGGGAGCTGTTTTTT.

This chain joins TRBV11-2 and TRBJ2-2; D may be TRBD2 (5 bases). Trimming stripped 1 base from V and 4 bases from J, with 10 bases between. CDR1 SGHAT and CDR2 FQNNGV come from the germline V gene. The length of the CDR3 is 15 residues. As DNA, the CDR3 is TGTGCCAGCAGCTTAGCGACGGGGTTCACCGGGGAGCTGTTTTTT. As protein: CASSLATGFTGELFF.

The chain recombines TRBV20-1 with TRBJ2-5; 14 positions match TRBD2. The length of the CDR3 is 16 residues. Germline CDR1 reads DFQATT; CDR2 reads SNEGSKA (reference sequence). The V and J ends lost 3 bases and 5 bases, in that order; junction bases with no gene match: 8. The CDR3 protein is CSASTGTSGSWETQYF. CDR3 nucleotide sequence: TGCAGTGCTAGCACCGGGACTAGCGGGAGCTGGGAGACCCAGTACTTC.

The sample holds a few counts of this clonotype. The chain has TRBV11-2 and TRBJ1-6, with a weak D call TRBD1 (5 bases). Germline V gene lookup returns CDR1 SGHAT and CDR2 FQNNGV. The germline V and J ends were trimmed by 5 bases and 6 bases, with 14 bases remaining between them. CDR3 length equals 15 residues. The CDR3 sequence is CASSPRDSGNSPLHF. CDR3 DNA sequence: TGTGCCAGCAGCCCTCGGGACTCTGGTAATTCACCCCTCCACTTT.

This clonotype has a count of ten or more. V gene TRBV4-2 combines with J gene TRBJ1-1; D unresolved. Germline V CDR1 and CDR2: LGHNA, YNFKEQ. The CDR3 covers 14 residues. V gave up 3 bases and J gave up 1 base, with 9 bases separating them. This chain's CDR3 is CASSQIQTNTEAFF. The CDR3 nucleotides read TGTGCCAGCAGCCAGATCCAGACGAACACTGAAGCTTTCTTT.

This clonotype was found a few times. The chain has TRBV2 and TRBJ1-5, with TRBD1 as a possible D gene (6 bases). Between the trimmed V and J ends, which lost 2 bases and 4 bases, there was a span of 15 bases. This CDR3 spans 16 amino acids. CDR1 is SNHLY and CDR2 is FYNNEI in the germline V gene. The CDR3 nucleotides read TGTGCCAGCAGTGAATTGGCGTGGACAGCTAATCAGCCCCAGCATTTT. Translating gives CASSELAWTANQPQHF.

J is TRBJ2-7 and V is TRBV10-3; 13 nucleotides match TRBD2. This CDR3 is 17 amino acids long. With V trimmed by 10 bases and J by 3 bases, 15 bases remained unmatched. The V gene's germline CDR1 is ENHRY and CDR2 SYGVKD. In DNA, the CDR3 is TGTGCCACCGAGCCGGGTGGGACTAGCGGGAAGTTCTACGAGCAGTACTTC. Translating gives CATEPGGTSGKFYEQYF.

The V gene is TRBV4-1, the J gene TRBJ2-2, with 9 bases identical to TRBD2. Germline V CDR1 and CDR2: MGHRA, YSYEKL. The CDR3 spans 16 residues. V shed 4 bases, J shed 8 bases, and the junction held 11 bases outside the gene matches. The CDR3: CASSPFHNSGSGELFF. CDR3 sequence (DNA): TGCGCCAGCAGCCCTTTTCACAATAGCGGGAGTGGGGAGCTGTTTTTT.

This clonotype was picked up many times. The chain has TRBV5-1 and TRBJ2-3, with D perhaps TRBD2 (6 bases). Germline-derived CDR1 and CDR2 are SGHRS and YFSETQ. This CDR3 region has 15 residues. The V and J ends lost 0 bases and 0 bases respectively, with 8 bases between them. CDR3 sequence reads: CASSLGGTSTDTQYF. As DNA, the CDR3 is TGCGCCAGCAGCTTGGGCGGGACTAGCACAGATACGCAGTATTTT.

This clonotype was counted only a few times. The gene calls are TRBV7-9 and TRBJ2-2, with D possibly called TRBD1 or TRBD2 (5 bases each). V lost 7 bases and J lost 1, with 10 bases in between. The germline CDR1 and CDR2 sequences are SEHNR and FQNEAQ (reference sequence). There are 14 residues in the CDR3. The CDR3 DNA follows: TGTGCCAGCAACCGTGGGGGGAACACCGGGGAGCTGTTTTTT. Its translation: CASNRGGNTGELFF.

This clonotype showed up just a few times. The chain is built from TRBV11-2 and TRBJ2-1; 12 nucleotides line up with TRBD2. The CDR3 runs 18 residues. V was pared by 6 bases and J by 5 bases, with 14 bases of the junction left unmatched. The germline gives CDR1 SGHAT, CDR2 FQNNGV. CDR3 protein: CASRPGLAGRRGNNEQFF. Written as DNA, the CDR3 is TGTGCCAGCAGGCCGGGACTAGCGGGCCGAAGGGGTAACAATGAGCAGTTCTTC.